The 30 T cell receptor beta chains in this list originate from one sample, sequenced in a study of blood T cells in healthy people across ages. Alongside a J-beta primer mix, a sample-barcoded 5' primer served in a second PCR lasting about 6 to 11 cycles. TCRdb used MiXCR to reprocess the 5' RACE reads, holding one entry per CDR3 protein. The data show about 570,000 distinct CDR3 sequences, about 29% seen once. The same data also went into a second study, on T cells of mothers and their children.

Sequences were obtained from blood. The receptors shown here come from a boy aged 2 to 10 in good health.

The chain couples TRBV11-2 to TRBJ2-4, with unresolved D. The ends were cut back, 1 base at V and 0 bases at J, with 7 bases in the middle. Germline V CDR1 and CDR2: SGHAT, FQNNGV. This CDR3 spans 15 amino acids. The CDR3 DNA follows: TGTGCCAGCAGCTTAGGTAGTTTAGCCAAAAACATTCAGTACTTC. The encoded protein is CASSLGSLAKNIQYF.

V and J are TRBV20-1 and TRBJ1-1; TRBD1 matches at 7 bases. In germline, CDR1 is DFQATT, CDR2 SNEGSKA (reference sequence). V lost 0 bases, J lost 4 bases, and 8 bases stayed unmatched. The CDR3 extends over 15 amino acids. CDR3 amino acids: CSARDRRQGVTEAFF. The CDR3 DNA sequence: TGCAGTGCTAGAGATCGAAGACAGGGCGTCACTGAAGCTTTCTTT.

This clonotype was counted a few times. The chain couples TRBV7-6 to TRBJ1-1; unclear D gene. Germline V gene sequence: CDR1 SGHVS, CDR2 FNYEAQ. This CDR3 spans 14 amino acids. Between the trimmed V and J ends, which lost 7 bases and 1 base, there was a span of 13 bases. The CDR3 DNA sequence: TGTGCCAGCACCCCCGGGGAGACGAACACTGAAGCTTTCTTT. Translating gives CASTPGETNTEAFF.

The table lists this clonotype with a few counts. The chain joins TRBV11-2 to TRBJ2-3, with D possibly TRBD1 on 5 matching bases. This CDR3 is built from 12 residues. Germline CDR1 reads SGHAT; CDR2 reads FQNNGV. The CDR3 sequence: CASEWGADTQYF. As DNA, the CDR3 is TGTGCGAGTGAGTGGGGCGCAGATACGCAGTATTTT.

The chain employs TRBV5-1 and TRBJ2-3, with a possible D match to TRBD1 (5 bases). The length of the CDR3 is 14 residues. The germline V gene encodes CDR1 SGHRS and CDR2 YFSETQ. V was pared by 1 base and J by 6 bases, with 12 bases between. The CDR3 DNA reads TGCGCCAGCAGCTTGCGGCAGGGTGGCGATACGCAGTATTTT. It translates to CASSLRQGGDTQYF.

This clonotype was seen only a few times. The CDR3 sequence: CSVYRDPNTEAFF. CDR3 DNA sequence: TGCAGTGTGTACAGGGACCCGAACACTGAAGCTTTCTTT. This chain uses TRBV20-1 with TRBJ1-1; D may be TRBD1 (6 bases). This CDR3 is 13 amino acids long. Germline CDR1 DFQATT, CDR2 SNEGSKA (reference sequence). V lost 7 bases and J lost 1, with 13 bases in between.

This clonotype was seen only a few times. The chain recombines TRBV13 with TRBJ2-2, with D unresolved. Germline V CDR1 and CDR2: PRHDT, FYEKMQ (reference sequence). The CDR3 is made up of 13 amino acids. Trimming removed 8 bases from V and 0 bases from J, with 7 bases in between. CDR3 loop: CASLASNTGELFF. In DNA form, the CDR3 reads TGTGCCAGCTTGGCGTCGAACACCGGGGAGCTGTTTTTT.

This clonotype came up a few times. Written as DNA, the CDR3 is TGCAGTGCTAGTCGGGGGACAGAGTACCAAGAGACCCAGTACTTC. It specifies CSASRGTEYQETQYF. V usage is TRBV20-1 and J usage is TRBJ2-5, with D perhaps matching TRBD1 (7 bases). The germline V and J ends were trimmed by 3 bases and 0 bases, with 14 bases remaining between them. CDR3 length: 15 residues. CDR1 is DFQATT, CDR2 SNEGSKA, per germline (reference sequence).

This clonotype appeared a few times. The CDR3 loop reads CASRQTGSSYEQYF. For the CDR3, the DNA is TGTGCCAGCAGGCAGACAGGGAGCTCCTACGAGCAGTACTTC. The V and J genes are TRBV25-1 and TRBJ2-7, with 7 positions matching TRBD1. There are 14 residues in the CDR3. Germline CDR1 reads MGHDK; CDR2 reads SYGVNS. V was clipped by 6 bases and J by 0 bases; unmatched bases: 5.

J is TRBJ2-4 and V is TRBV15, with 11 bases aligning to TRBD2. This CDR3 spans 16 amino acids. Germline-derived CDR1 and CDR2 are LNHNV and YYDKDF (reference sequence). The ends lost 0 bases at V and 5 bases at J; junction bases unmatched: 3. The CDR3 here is CATSREGTSGQNIQYF. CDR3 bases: TGTGCCACCAGCAGAGAAGGGACTAGCGGCCAAAACATTCAGTACTTC. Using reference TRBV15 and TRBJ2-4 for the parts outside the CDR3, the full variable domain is DAMVIQNPRYQVTQFGKPVTLSCSQTLNHNVMYWYQQKSSQAPKLLFHYYDKDFNNEADTPDNFQSRRPNTSFCFLDIRSPGLGDTAMYLCATSREGTSGQNIQYFGAGTRLSVL.

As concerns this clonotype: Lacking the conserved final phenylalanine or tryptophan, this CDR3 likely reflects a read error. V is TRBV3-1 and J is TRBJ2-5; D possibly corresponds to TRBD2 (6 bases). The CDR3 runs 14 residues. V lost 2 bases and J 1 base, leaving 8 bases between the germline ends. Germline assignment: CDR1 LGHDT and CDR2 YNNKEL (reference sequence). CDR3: CASSQRLGQETQYL. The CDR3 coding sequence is TGTGCCAGCAGCCAAAGACTAGGCCAAGAGACCCAGTACCTC.

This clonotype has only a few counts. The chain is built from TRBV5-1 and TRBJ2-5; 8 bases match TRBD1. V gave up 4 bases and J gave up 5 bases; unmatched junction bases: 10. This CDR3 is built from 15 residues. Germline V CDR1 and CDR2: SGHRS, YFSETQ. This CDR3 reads CASSGVGQGEETQYF. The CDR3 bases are TGCGCCAGCAGCGGGGTCGGACAGGGCGAGGAGACCCAGTACTTC.

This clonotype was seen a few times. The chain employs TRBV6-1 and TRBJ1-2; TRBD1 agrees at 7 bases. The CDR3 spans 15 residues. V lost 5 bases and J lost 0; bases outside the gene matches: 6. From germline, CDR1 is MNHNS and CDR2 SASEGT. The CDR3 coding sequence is TGTGCCAGCAGTACCCGGGACAGATCTAACTATGGCTACACCTTC. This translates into CASSTRDRSNYGYTF.

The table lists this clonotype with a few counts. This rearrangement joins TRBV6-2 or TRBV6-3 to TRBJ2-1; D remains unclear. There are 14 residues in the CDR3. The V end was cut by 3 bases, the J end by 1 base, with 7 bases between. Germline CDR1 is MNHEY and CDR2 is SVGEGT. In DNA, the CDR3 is TGTGCCAGCAGTTATTTTGGGTCCTACAATGAGCAGTTCTTC. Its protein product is CASSYFGSYNEQFF.

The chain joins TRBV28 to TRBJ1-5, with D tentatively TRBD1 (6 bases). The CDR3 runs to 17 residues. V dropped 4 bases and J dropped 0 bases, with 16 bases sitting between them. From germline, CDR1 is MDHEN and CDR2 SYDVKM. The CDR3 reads CASSSQAGQYSNQPQHF. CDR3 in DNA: TGTGCCAGCAGTTCGCAGGCGGGACAATATAGCAATCAGCCCCAGCATTTT.

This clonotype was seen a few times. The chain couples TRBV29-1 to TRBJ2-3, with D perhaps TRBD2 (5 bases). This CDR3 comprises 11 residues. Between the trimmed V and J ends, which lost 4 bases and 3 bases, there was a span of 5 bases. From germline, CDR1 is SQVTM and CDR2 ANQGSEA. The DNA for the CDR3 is TGCAGCGTTGGAGGGACAGATACGCAGTATTTT. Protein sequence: CSVGGTDTQYF.

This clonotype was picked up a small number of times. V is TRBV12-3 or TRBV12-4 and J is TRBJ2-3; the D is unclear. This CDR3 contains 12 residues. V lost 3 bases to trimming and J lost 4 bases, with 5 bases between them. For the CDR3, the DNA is TGTGCCAGCAGTTTCACCGCAGATACGCAGTATTTT. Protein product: CASSFTADTQYF.

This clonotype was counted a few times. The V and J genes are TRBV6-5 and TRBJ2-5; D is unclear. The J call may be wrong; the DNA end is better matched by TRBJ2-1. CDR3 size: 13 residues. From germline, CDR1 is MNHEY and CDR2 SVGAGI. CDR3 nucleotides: TGTGCCAGCAGTAGGACCCCTCTCAATGAGCAGTTCTTC. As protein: CASSRTPLNEQFF.

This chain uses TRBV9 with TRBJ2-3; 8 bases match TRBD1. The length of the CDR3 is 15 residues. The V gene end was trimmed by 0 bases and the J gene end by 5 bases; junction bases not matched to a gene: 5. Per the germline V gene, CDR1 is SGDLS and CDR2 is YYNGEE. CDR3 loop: CASSVEGQGRDTQYF. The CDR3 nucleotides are TGTGCCAGCAGCGTAGAAGGACAGGGACGAGATACGCAGTATTTT.

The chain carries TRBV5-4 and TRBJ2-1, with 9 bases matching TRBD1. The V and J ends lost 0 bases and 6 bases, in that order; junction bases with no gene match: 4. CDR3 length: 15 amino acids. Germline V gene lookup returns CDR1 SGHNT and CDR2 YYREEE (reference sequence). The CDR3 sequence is CASSLVGGQGNEQFF. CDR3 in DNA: TGTGCCAGCAGCTTGGTGGGGGGACAGGGCAATGAGCAGTTCTTC.

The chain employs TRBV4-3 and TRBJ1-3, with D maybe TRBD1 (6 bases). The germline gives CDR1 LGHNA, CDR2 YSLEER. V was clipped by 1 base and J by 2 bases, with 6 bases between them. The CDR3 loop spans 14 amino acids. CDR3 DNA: TGCGCCAGCAGCCAAGGGACAGCTGGAAACACCATATATTTT. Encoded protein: CASSQGTAGNTIYF.

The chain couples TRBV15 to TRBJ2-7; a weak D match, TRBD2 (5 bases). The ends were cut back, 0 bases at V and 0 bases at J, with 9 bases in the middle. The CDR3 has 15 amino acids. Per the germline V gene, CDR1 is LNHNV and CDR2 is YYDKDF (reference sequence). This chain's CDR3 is CATSRDRGSSYEQYF. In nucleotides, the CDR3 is TGTGCCACCAGCAGAGACCGGGGAAGCTCCTACGAGCAGTACTTC. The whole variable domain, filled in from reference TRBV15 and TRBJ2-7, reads DAMVIQNPRYQVTQFGKPVTLSCSQTLNHNVMYWYQQKSSQAPKLLFHYYDKDFNNEADTPDNFQSRRPNTSFCFLDIRSPGLGDTAMYLCATSRDRGSSYEQYFGPGTRLTVT.

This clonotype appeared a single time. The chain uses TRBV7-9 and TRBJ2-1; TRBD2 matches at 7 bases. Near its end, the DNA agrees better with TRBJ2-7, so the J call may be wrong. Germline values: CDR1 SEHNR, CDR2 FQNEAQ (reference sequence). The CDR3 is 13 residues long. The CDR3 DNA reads TGTGCCAGCAGCTCTCGGGGGGTATACGAGCAGTACTTC. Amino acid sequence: CASSSRGVYEQYF.

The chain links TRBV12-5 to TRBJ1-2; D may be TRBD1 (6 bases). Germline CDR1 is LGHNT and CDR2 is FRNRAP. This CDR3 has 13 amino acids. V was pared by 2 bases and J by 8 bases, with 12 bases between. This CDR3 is CASGLTGKGGYTF. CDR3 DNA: TGTGCTAGTGGTTTGACAGGGAAAGGCGGCTACACCTTC.

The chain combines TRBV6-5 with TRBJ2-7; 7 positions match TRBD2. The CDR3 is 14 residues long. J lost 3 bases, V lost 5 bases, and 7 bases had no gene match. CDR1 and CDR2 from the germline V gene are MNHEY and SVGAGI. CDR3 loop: CASSGGGRNYEQYF. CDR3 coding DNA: TGTGCCAGCAGTGGGGGGGGACGGAACTACGAGCAGTACTTC.

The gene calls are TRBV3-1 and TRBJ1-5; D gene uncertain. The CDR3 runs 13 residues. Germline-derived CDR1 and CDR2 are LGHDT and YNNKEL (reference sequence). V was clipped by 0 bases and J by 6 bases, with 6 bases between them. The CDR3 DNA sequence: TGTGCCAGCAGCCAAGAATTAGGTCAGCCCCAGCATTTT. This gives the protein CASSQELGQPQHF.

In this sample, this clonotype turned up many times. The CDR3 region is CASSRTRGYQETQYF. The DNA of the CDR3 is TGTGCCAGCAGCCGAACTCGGGGGTACCAAGAGACCCAGTACTTC. The V and J genes are TRBV11-2 and TRBJ2-5, with D possibly being TRBD2 (6 bases). The CDR3 has 15 residues. From germline, CDR1 is SGHAT and CDR2 FQNNGV. Trimming left V 5 bases short and J 0 bases short, with 13 bases between.

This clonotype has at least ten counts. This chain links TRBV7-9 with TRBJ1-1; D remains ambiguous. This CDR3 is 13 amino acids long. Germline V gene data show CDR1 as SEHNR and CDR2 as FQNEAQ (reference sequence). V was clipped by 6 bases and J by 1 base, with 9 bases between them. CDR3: CASRSSANTEAFF. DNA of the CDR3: TGTGCCAGCAGATCATCGGCGAACACTGAAGCTTTCTTT.

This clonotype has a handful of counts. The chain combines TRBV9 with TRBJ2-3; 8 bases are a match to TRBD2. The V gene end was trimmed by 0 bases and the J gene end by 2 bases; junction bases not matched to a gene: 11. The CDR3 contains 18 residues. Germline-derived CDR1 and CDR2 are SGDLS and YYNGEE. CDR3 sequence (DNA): TGTGCCAGCAGCGTAGGGAATAGCGGGGTCCTGGACACAGATACGCAGTATTTT. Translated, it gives CASSVGNSGVLDTDTQYF.

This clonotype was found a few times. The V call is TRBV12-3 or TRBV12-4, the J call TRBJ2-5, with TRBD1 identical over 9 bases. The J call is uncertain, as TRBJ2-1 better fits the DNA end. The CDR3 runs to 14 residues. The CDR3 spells CASSRSGTGNEQFF. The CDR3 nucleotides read TGTGCCAGCAGTCGCTCCGGGACAGGGAATGAGCAGTTCTTC.